One sample yielded the 28 T cell receptor beta chains listed below, sequenced in a study of graft-versus-host responses after intestinal transplantation. What these receptors recognize is not known. Only in-frame clones appear in the TCRdb table, and some are missing; sequencing was by immunoSEQ multiplex PCR. Among about 120,000 clones listed, 85% to 95% were seen once. Source: unstimulated CD8+ T cells sorted from spleen or lymph node cells, taken before intestinal transplant. These receptors were collected from a human donor who received an intestinal transplant.

This clone was detected only once. The chain carries TRBV6-1 and TRBJ2-2; D unresolved. Germline-derived CDR1 and CDR2 are MNHNS and SASEGT. V lost 2 bases and J lost 0, with 16 bases in between. The CDR3 is 18 amino acids. The CDR3 region is CASSELKGLFANTGELFF. The CDR3 region has the DNA TGTGCCAGCAGTGAATTGAAGGGCCTGTTCGCGAACACCGGGGAGCTGTTTTTT.

CDR3 region: CASSPWLVWWGAFF. The CDR3 DNA sequence: TGTGCCAGCAGCCCTTGGTTGGTCTGGTGGGGGGCTTTCTTT. The V gene is TRBV7-2, the J gene TRBJ1-1, with D tentatively TRBD1 (5 bases). This CDR3 comprises 14 residues. Looked up from germline, CDR1 is SGHTA and CDR2 is FQGNSA. V lost 5 bases, J lost 11 bases, and 21 bases lay in between. The full variable domain, rest sourced from reference TRBV7-2 and TRBJ1-1, is GAGVSQSPSNKVTEKGKDVELRCDPISGHTALYWYRQSLGQGLEFLIYFQGNSAPDKSGLPSDRFSAERTGGSVSTLTIQRTQQEDSAVYLCASSPWLVWWGAFFGQGTRLTVV.

J is TRBJ2-7 and V is TRBV28; 7 bases align to TRBD1. Germline CDR1 is MDHEN and CDR2 is SYDVKM. V lost 7 bases and J lost 4; bases outside the gene matches: 10. This CDR3 is 14 amino acids long. CDR3 DNA: TGTGCCAGCACCCCAGACAGGGCTTATTACGAGCAGTACTTC. Its translation is CASTPDRAYYEQYF.

This chain uses TRBV19 with TRBJ2-7, with D perhaps TRBD1 (5 bases). The V end was cut by 5 bases, the J end by 1 base, with 9 bases between. Germline values: CDR1 LNHDA, CDR2 SQIVND (reference sequence). The CDR3 is made up of 13 amino acids. The CDR3: CASSYTGSYEQYF. As DNA, the CDR3 is TGTGCCAGTAGTTACACAGGTTCCTACGAGCAGTACTTC.

The genes are TRBV7-9 and TRBJ2-7, with unresolved D. V was shortened by 5 bases and J by 2 bases, with 7 bases between the two germline ends. This CDR3 is built from 12 residues. CDR1 and CDR2 (germline): SEHNR, FQNEAQ (reference sequence). The CDR3, as DNA: TGTGCCAGCAGCCCCCTGGCCTACGAGCAGTACTTC. Translating gives CASSPLAYEQYF.

The table lists this clone with a few counts. Other nucleotide sequences from this sample produce the same CDR3. This CDR3 is CASSIGNQPQHF. For the CDR3, the DNA is TGTGCCAGTAGTATCGGGAATCAGCCCCAGCATTTT. The chain carries TRBV19 and TRBJ1-5, with unresolved D. This CDR3 contains 12 residues. In germline, CDR1 is LNHDA, CDR2 SQIVND (reference sequence). The germline V and J ends were trimmed by 3 bases and 4 bases, with 4 bases remaining between them.

The CDR3 nucleotides are TGTGCCAGCAGCCGCCCGGTGATTGATAAACTCTACGAGCAGTACTTC. Translating gives CASSRPVIDKLYEQYF. J is TRBJ2-7 and V is TRBV5-8; D remains unclear. Germline lookup yields CDR1 SGHTS and CDR2 YDEGEE. Trimming pared 4 bases from V and 3 bases from J, leaving 20 bases between. The CDR3 sequence is 16 residues long.

The rearrangement uses TRBV4-2 and TRBJ1-1; no clear D. Germline V lookup: CDR1 LGHNA, CDR2 YNFKEQ. Trimming took 0 bases from V and 0 from J, leaving 2 bases between them. This CDR3 is built from 13 residues. The CDR3 loop reads CASSQDMNTEAFF. CDR3 coding DNA: TGTGCCAGCAGCCAAGATATGAACACTGAAGCTTTCTTT.

This chain connects TRBV6-5 to TRBJ1-5; D unresolved. Germline V gene sequence: CDR1 MNHEY, CDR2 SVGAGI. CDR3 length: 14 amino acids. The V gene lost 4 bases and the J gene lost 6 bases, with 13 bases spanning the gap. CDR3 bases: TGTGCCAGCAGTTTGGGTCTGGGGAGTCAGCCCCAGCATTTT. Residues: CASSLGLGSQPQHF.

The CDR3 sequence: CASSSGWGRAQETQYF. CDR3 bases: TGTGCCAGCAGTTCAGGGTGGGGGAGGGCTCAAGAGACCCAGTACTTC. The gene calls are TRBV2 and TRBJ2-5, with 7 positions matching TRBD2. Trimming at V came to 5 bases and at J to 2 bases, leaving 11 bases not matched to a gene. The CDR3 is made up of 16 amino acids. The germline V gene has CDR1 SNHLY and CDR2 FYNNEI.

The rearrangement uses TRBV7-3 and TRBJ2-1; D not resolved. Germline V gene data show CDR1 as SGHTA and CDR2 as FQGTGA. V lost 1 base and J lost 0, with 19 bases in between. The CDR3 is 19 amino acids. The CDR3 DNA sequence: TGTGCCAGCAGCTTAATCGGGCGTCTGGTCCCGAGCTCCTACAATGAGCAGTTCTTC. Translated: CASSLIGRLVPSSYNEQFF.

The chain employs TRBV28 and TRBJ1-2; D remains ambiguous. CDR3 length equals 13 residues. The germline V gene encodes CDR1 MDHEN and CDR2 SYDVKM. Trimming stripped 5 bases from V and 4 bases from J, with 11 bases between. For the CDR3, the DNA is TGTGCCAGCAGTCTTACTCCTGTCTATGGCTACACCTTC. It is translated as CASSLTPVYGYTF.

V is TRBV7-9 and J is TRBJ2-3; weak D call: TRBD2 (5 bases). Germline loops: CDR1 SEHNR, CDR2 FQNEAQ (reference sequence). V was clipped by 2 bases and J by 1 base, with 16 bases between them. This CDR3 region has 17 residues. CDR3 amino acids: CASSLWSEREGTDTQYF. The CDR3 DNA reads as TGTGCCAGCAGCTTATGGTCTGAACGGGAAGGCACAGATACGCAGTATTTT.

This chain uses TRBV5-4 with TRBJ1-6; D gene uncertain. V shed 0 bases and J shed 5 bases, with 9 bases lying between them. Germline values: CDR1 SGHNT, CDR2 YYREEE (reference sequence). This CDR3 has 15 residues. The CDR3 is CASSLEAADNSPLHF. The CDR3 DNA reads TGTGCCAGCAGCTTGGAGGCAGCCGATAATTCACCCCTCCACTTT.

The genes are TRBV5-6 and TRBJ2-5; perhaps TRBD1 as D (6 bases). CDR1 SGHDT and CDR2 YYEEEE come from the germline V gene. This CDR3 region has 15 residues. Trimming left V 4 bases short and J 4 bases short, with 17 bases between. For the CDR3, the DNA is TGTGCCAGCAGCGGGGGCAGCCTATACGGAGAGACCCAGTACTTC. It translates to CASSGGSLYGETQYF.

The rearrangement links TRBV19 to TRBJ2-7, with 9 nucleotides matching TRBD1. The V and J ends lost 5 bases and 6 bases, in that order; junction bases with no gene match: 2. The CDR3 contains 12 residues. CDR1 and CDR2 from the germline V gene are LNHDA and SQIVND (reference sequence). In DNA, the CDR3 is TGTGCCAGTAGTTTGGGACAGGGCGAGCAGTACTTC. This translates into CASSLGQGEQYF.

A single count supports this clone. The chain recombines TRBV5-1 with TRBJ2-2, with unresolved D. Trimming took off 0 bases at V and 1 base at J, with 7 bases between the two ends. CDR3 size: 15 residues. The germline gives CDR1 SGHRS, CDR2 YFSETQ. The CDR3 reads CASSLASQNTGELFF. In DNA form, the CDR3 reads TGCGCCAGCAGCTTGGCTTCCCAGAACACCGGGGAGCTGTTTTTT. Combining the CDR3 with reference TRBV5-1 and TRBJ2-2 gives the whole variable domain KAGVTQTPRYLIKTRGQQVTLSCSPISGHRSVSWYQQTPGQGLQFLFEYFSETQRNKGNFPGRFSGRQFSNSRSEMNVSTLELGDSALYLCASSLASQNTGELFFGEGSRLTVL.

The chain joins TRBV5-1 to TRBJ2-1, with 7 bases identical to TRBD2. Germline values: CDR1 SGHRS, CDR2 YFSETQ. The CDR3 runs 15 residues. The trim removed 2 bases at V and 4 bases at J, leaving 6 bases unmatched. CDR3 in DNA: TGCGCCAGCAGCTTAAAAGGACTAGATTACAATGAGCAGTTCTTC. Translated: CASSLKGLDYNEQFF.

V is TRBV15 and J is TRBJ1-2; TRBD1 matches at 10 bases. The CDR3 consists of 16 residues. Germline CDR1 reads LNHNV; CDR2 reads YYDKDF (reference sequence). The J segment lost 5 bases and the V segment lost 5 bases, leaving 11 bases of the junction unmatched. The CDR3 is CATSPRQGALFYGYTF. CDR3 in DNA: TGTGCCACCAGCCCCCGACAGGGGGCCCTCTTTTATGGCTACACCTTC.

The rearrangement links TRBV4-3 to TRBJ1-4; TRBD1 matches 9 bases. The CDR3 has 14 amino acids. The ends lost 3 bases at V and 7 bases at J; junction bases unmatched: 3. Germline-derived CDR1 and CDR2 are LGHNA and YSLEER. The CDR3 loop reads CASSQDRGGEKLFF. DNA for the CDR3: TGCGCCAGCAGCCAGGACAGGGGTGGTGAAAAACTGTTTTTT.

The chain links TRBV5-1 to TRBJ2-7, with 8 bases lining up with TRBD2. Per the germline V gene, CDR1 is SGHRS and CDR2 is YFSETQ. V shed 4 bases and J 2 bases; nucleotides not matched to a gene: 8. The CDR3 spans 15 residues. CDR3 nucleotides: TGCGCCAGCAGCACCTTAGCGGGGAGGCCCTACGAGCAGTACTTC. This sequence encodes CASSTLAGRPYEQYF.

The V and J genes are TRBV28 and TRBJ2-3; D may correspond to TRBD1 or TRBD2 (6 bases each). The CDR3 covers 16 residues. Trimming took off 5 bases at V and 0 bases at J, with 15 bases between the two ends. Germline values: CDR1 MDHEN, CDR2 SYDVKM. In nucleotides, the CDR3 is TGTGCCAGCAGTCGGCCGGGGGCAAGGAGCACAGATACGCAGTATTTT. This sequence encodes CASSRPGARSTDTQYF.

The chain uses TRBV13 and TRBJ1-2; D might be TRBD1 (5 bases). Germline CDR1 is PRHDT and CDR2 is FYEKMQ (reference sequence). The CDR3 has 17 amino acids. The V end was cut by 2 bases, the J end by 3 bases, with 19 bases between. The CDR3 protein is CASSLSRGALSDYGYTF. CDR3 DNA: TGTGCCAGCAGCTTAAGTAGGGGAGCGTTGAGCGACTATGGCTACACCTTC.

CDR3 amino acids: CASSPWGQGVYGYTF. DNA of the CDR3: TGTGCCAGCAGCCCCTGGGGACAGGGGGTATATGGCTACACCTTC. The V call is TRBV7-9, the J call TRBJ1-2, with TRBD1 identical over 11 bases. Germline V gene lookup returns CDR1 SEHNR and CDR2 FQNEAQ (reference sequence). The CDR3 is 15 amino acids. V lost 5 bases, J lost 5 bases, and 7 bases stayed unmatched.

The genes are TRBV28 and TRBJ2-2; possible D gene TRBD1, 5 bases. The germline V gene encodes CDR1 MDHEN and CDR2 SYDVKM. V lost 6 bases and J lost 0, with 11 bases in between. This CDR3 has 15 residues. CDR3 bases: TGTGCCAGCAGCGTGCTGACAGCGAACACCGGGGAGCTGTTTTTT. This translates into CASSVLTANTGELFF.

The V and J genes are TRBV28 and TRBJ1-2, with 9 bases that match TRBD1. This CDR3 has 13 residues. V shed 5 bases, J shed 5 bases, and the junction held 3 bases outside the gene matches. Germline loops: CDR1 MDHEN, CDR2 SYDVKM. The CDR3 DNA sequence: TGTGCCAGCAGTGAGACAGGGGGTTATGGCTACACCTTC. Encoded protein: CASSETGGYGYTF.

The chain uses TRBV2 and TRBJ2-3, with 10 bases aligning to TRBD1. J was trimmed by 6 bases and V by 5 bases; bases with no gene match: 11. Germline CDR1 is SNHLY and CDR2 is FYNNEI. The CDR3 has 16 residues. This chain's CDR3 is CASSWYWDRGSDTQYF. In DNA form, the CDR3 reads TGTGCCAGCAGTTGGTATTGGGACAGGGGATCGGATACGCAGTATTTT.

J is TRBJ1-1 and V is TRBV14; TRBD1 is a possible D gene (6 bases). The CDR3 is 12 residues long. CDR1 SGHDN and CDR2 FVKESK come from the germline V gene. V was trimmed by 1 base and J by 7 bases, leaving 7 bases between them. CDR3 nucleotides: TGTGCCAGCAGCCAAGCAGGGGATGAAGCTTTCTTT. It encodes CASSQAGDEAFF. Full variable domain (remainder filled in from reference TRBV14 and TRBJ1-1): EAGVTQFPSHSVIEKGQTVTLRCDPISGHDNLYWYRRVMGKEIKFLLHFVKESKQDESGMPNNRFLAERTGGTYSTLKVQPAELEDSGVYFCASSQAGDEAFFGQGTRLTVV.